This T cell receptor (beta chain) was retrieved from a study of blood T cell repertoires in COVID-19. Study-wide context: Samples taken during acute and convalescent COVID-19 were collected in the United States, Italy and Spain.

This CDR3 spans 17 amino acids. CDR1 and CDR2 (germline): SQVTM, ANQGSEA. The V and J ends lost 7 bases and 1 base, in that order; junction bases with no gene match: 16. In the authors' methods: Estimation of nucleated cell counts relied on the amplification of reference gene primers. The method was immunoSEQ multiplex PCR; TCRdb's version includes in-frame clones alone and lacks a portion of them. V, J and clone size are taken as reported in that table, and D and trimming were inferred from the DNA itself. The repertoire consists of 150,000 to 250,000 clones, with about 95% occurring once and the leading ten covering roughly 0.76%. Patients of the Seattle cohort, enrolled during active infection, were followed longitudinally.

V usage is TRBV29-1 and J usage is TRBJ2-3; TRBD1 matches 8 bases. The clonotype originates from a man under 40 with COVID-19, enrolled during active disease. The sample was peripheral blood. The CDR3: CSARGDRQGKGTDTQYF. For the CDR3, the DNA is TGCAGCGCTAGGGGGGATCGACAGGGGAAGGGCACAGATACGCAGTATTTT.